This entry concerns a single T cell receptor (beta chain). Antigen unknown. The sample belongs to a study of regulatory dendritic cells for organ transplantation. Study-level results: Regulatory dendritic cells appeared to expand memory CD8+ clones less than mature ones. Between individuals, the alloreactive memory CD8+ T cell pool differed considerably.

Germline V CDR1 and CDR2: SNHLY, FYNNEI. This CDR3 is 13 amino acids long. V shed 3 bases and J 3 bases; nucleotides not matched to a gene: 2. Produced via immunoSEQ multiplex PCR; TCRdb's table is partial and in-frame only. Seen here are around 10,000 clones, about 66% observed once, and the top ten hold around 18%. Naive CD45RA+ and memory CD45RO+ CD4+ or CD8+ T cells were FACS-sorted. This TCR came from a human donor in good health. The chain combines TRBV2 with TRBJ2-7, with 7 bases fitting TRBD1. The sequenced sample was memory CD8+ T cells from blood. Stated subset: CD45RO+ memory T cells. CDR3 residues: CASSDDRDYEQYF. In nucleotides, the CDR3 is TGTGCCAGCAGTGATGACAGGGACTACGAGCAGTACTTC.